What follows are 20 T cell receptor beta chains derived from one specimen sequenced in a study of CD8 T cells in ankylosing spondylitis. TCRdb passed the 5' RACE reads through MiXCR, listing each CDR3 protein once. This table has around 340,000 distinct CDR3 sequences, approximately 15% appearing once. What was sequenced was blood, either unsorted or a sorted T cell fraction (not recorded which). The receptor source for this set is a male donor with ankylosing spondylitis or in good health (not recorded which).

This clonotype was detected only a few times. The V call is TRBV2, the J call TRBJ2-2; 7 bases match TRBD1. Germline CDR1 SNHLY, CDR2 FYNNEI. This CDR3 comprises 16 residues. The V segment lost 5 bases and the J segment 0 bases; nucleotides outside the gene matches: 6. The CDR3 spells CASSYYRGTNTGELFF. DNA of the CDR3: TGTGCCAGCAGTTACTACAGGGGTACGAACACCGGGGAGCTGTTTTTT. The full variable domain, rest sourced from reference TRBV2 and TRBJ2-2, is EPEVTQTPSHQVTQMGQEVILRCVPISNHLYFYWYRQILGQKVEFLVSFYNNEISEKSEIFDDQFSVERPDGSNFTLKIRSTKLEDSAMYFCASSYYRGTNTGELFFGEGSRLTVL.

This clonotype was counted only a few times. The V call is TRBV5-4, the J call TRBJ1-2; D unresolved. V lost 3 bases and J lost 5, with 14 bases in between. CDR1 and CDR2 (germline): SGHNT, YYREEE (reference sequence). This CDR3 has 14 residues. In nucleotides, the CDR3 is TGTGCCAGCAGCTCATCCGGGAATCGTTATGGCTACACCTTC. This translates into CASSSSGNRYGYTF.

This chain links TRBV7-8 with TRBJ1-5; D ambiguous. The CDR3 totals 16 residues. Germline V gene data show CDR1 as SGHVS and CDR2 as FQNEAQ. V lost 1 base and J 3 bases, leaving 13 bases between the germline ends. CDR3 nucleotides: TGTGCCAGCAGCTTAGATCGGGTGGGGTTCAATCAGCCCCAGCATTTT. Its translation: CASSLDRVGFNQPQHF.

The CDR3 DNA follows: TGCGCCAGCAGCTTGGAGGCAGGGGGCATGAACACTGAAGCTTTCTTT. It yields the protein CASSLEAGGMNTEAFF. The V call is TRBV5-1, the J call TRBJ1-1; TRBD1 matches at 8 bases. Germline trimming cut 0 bases from V and 0 bases from J; bases unmatched to any gene: 4. The CDR3 is 16 amino acids. The germline V gene has CDR1 SGHRS and CDR2 YFSETQ.

This clonotype was observed a few times. The rearrangement uses TRBV5-1 and TRBJ1-2; D ambiguous. Germline CDR1 reads SGHRS; CDR2 reads YFSETQ. V was pared by 0 bases and J by 2 bases, with 8 bases between. CDR3 length equals 14 residues. CDR3 DNA: TGCGCCAGCAGCTTGGATACAGAAAACTATGGCTACACCTTC. Its translation: CASSLDTENYGYTF.

This clonotype was seen a few times. The V call is TRBV4-2, the J call TRBJ2-3; a weak D match, TRBD2 (6 bases). V was trimmed by 1 base and J by 4 bases, leaving 12 bases between them. The CDR3 is 15 residues long. Germline assignment: CDR1 LGHNA and CDR2 YNFKEQ. The CDR3 coding sequence is TGTGCCAGCAGCCAAGGAACTAGCAGGGCAGATACGCAGTATTTT. This translates into CASSQGTSRADTQYF.

This clonotype appeared a few times. CDR3 sequence: CASSRAGTNYGYTF. CDR3 bases: TGTGCCAGCAGCCGGGCAGGGACCAACTATGGCTACACCTTC. The J gene is TRBJ1-2, the V gene TRBV5-5; D perhaps matches TRBD1 (5 bases). CDR1 and CDR2 from the germline V gene are SGHKS and YYEKEE (reference sequence). V shed 4 bases and J shed 2 bases, with 12 bases lying between them. CDR3 size: 14 residues.

This clonotype was detected only a few times. DNA for the CDR3: TGCAGTGCCCCACCCACCACTGAAGCTTTCTTT. This translates into CSAPPTTEAFF. The rearrangement joins TRBV20-1 to TRBJ1-1, with D unresolved. There are 11 residues in the CDR3. V gave up 6 bases and J gave up 4 bases, with 9 bases separating them. Germline V gene lookup returns CDR1 DFQATT and CDR2 SNEGSKA (reference sequence).

This clonotype was found a few times. The chain links TRBV29-1 to TRBJ2-1, with 11 bases identical to TRBD2. J lost 5 bases, V lost 8 bases, and 5 bases had no gene match. Germline CDR1 is SQVTM and CDR2 is ANQGSEA. This CDR3 is built from 13 residues. The CDR3 loop is CSTGLAVHNEQFF. DNA of the CDR3: TGCAGCACGGGACTAGCGGTTCACAATGAGCAGTTCTTC.

V is TRBV7-2 and J is TRBJ2-2; possibly TRBD2 for D (6 bases). V was pared by 1 base and J by 0 bases, with 9 bases between. CDR1 and CDR2 from the germline V gene are SGHTA and FQGNSA. The CDR3 sequence is 16 residues long. CDR3: CASSLEGGTNTGELFF. CDR3 in DNA: TGTGCCAGCAGCTTAGAAGGCGGGACGAACACCGGGGAGCTGTTTTTT.

This chain joins TRBV14 and TRBJ2-5; D call uncertain. Germline CDR1 and CDR2: SGHDN and FVKESK. The CDR3 totals 12 residues. Trimming stripped 6 bases from V and 1 base from J, with 6 bases between. CDR3 bases: TGTGCCAGCAGGGGGTTCCAAGAGACCCAGTACTTC. This translates into CASRGFQETQYF.

This chain uses TRBV3-1 with TRBJ2-3; D may be TRBD1 or TRBD2 (5 bases each). In germline, CDR1 is LGHDT, CDR2 YNNKEL (reference sequence). Deletions cut 8 bases from V and 5 bases from J, with 14 bases between. This CDR3 is built from 13 residues. The DNA for the CDR3 is TGTGCCAGCGGGGGATTGTGGGAAGATACGCAGTATTTT. Translating gives CASGGLWEDTQYF.

V is TRBV7-2 and J is TRBJ2-3; D gene uncertain. CDR3 length equals 13 residues. The germline CDR1 and CDR2 sequences are SGHTA and FQGNSA. Trimming removed 2 bases from V and 11 bases from J, with 14 bases in between. The CDR3 spells CASSLSSGGEQYF. CDR3 nucleotide sequence: TGTGCCAGCAGCTTAAGTTCTGGTGGTGAGCAGTATTTT.

The V and J genes are TRBV4-1 and TRBJ2-2; D perhaps matches TRBD1 (6 bases). V was cut by 0 bases and J by 0 bases, with 11 bases left in between. The germline gives CDR1 MGHRA, CDR2 YSYEKL. The CDR3 is 17 amino acids. The CDR3 protein is CASSQDRGWSNTGELFF. The CDR3 bases are TGCGCCAGCAGCCAAGATAGGGGGTGGTCGAACACCGGGGAGCTGTTTTTT.

This clonotype was detected a few times. The chain combines TRBV5-1 with TRBJ2-2; 8 nucleotides align to TRBD2. This CDR3 is 20 amino acids long. Germline loops: CDR1 SGHRS, CDR2 YFSETQ. The junction had 18 bases not matched to a gene; V was cut back by 0 bases and J by 5 bases. This CDR3 is CASSLALRSGRRVVTGELFF. CDR3 DNA sequence: TGCGCCAGCAGCTTGGCTCTCCGAAGCGGGAGAAGGGTCGTGACCGGGGAGCTGTTTTTT.

V gene TRBV4-1 combines with J gene TRBJ2-2; D is undetermined. This CDR3 comprises 14 residues. CDR1 MGHRA and CDR2 YSYEKL come from the germline V gene. Trimming shortened V by 0 bases and J by 7 bases, and 9 bases separated the two germline ends. Here the CDR3 reads CASSQDGLGGELFF. The DNA for the CDR3 is TGCGCCAGCAGCCAAGACGGGCTCGGCGGGGAGCTGTTTTTT.

The genes are TRBV19 and TRBJ2-2; 9 nucleotides match TRBD1. CDR1 and CDR2 (germline): LNHDA, SQIVND (reference sequence). V shed 9 bases, J shed 4 bases, and the junction held 12 bases outside the gene matches. The CDR3 is 16 amino acids. The CDR3: CASSRGTGRSTGELFF. In DNA form, the CDR3 reads TGTGCCAGCTCCCGTGGGACAGGGAGGTCCACCGGGGAGCTGTTTTTT.

This rearrangement joins TRBV24-1 to TRBJ2-1; TRBD2 matches 8 bases. V trimming: 4 bases; J trimming: 12 bases; junction bases outside the gene matches: 13. Per the germline V gene, CDR1 is KGHDR and CDR2 is SFDVKD. The CDR3 has 15 residues. DNA of the CDR3: TGTGCCACCAGTGAACCCTGGACTAGCATCGGGGGGCAGTTCTTC. It yields the protein CATSEPWTSIGGQFF.

This clonotype was counted a few times. The rearrangement links TRBV4-2 to TRBJ1-5; a possible D gene is TRBD1 (5 bases). This CDR3 comprises 14 residues. In germline, CDR1 is LGHNA, CDR2 YNFKEQ. Trimming took off 0 bases at V and 7 bases at J, with 10 bases between the two ends. CDR3 coding DNA: TGTGCCAGCAGCCAAGACCCCAAGGGGCAGCCCCAGCATTTT. Protein sequence: CASSQDPKGQPQHF.

In this sample, this clonotype turned up many times. The rearrangement links TRBV3-1 to TRBJ1-5; no reliable D call. The V end was cut by 4 bases, the J end by 4 bases, with 8 bases between. CDR3 length: 13 amino acids. Germline assignment: CDR1 LGHDT and CDR2 YNNKEL (reference sequence). In DNA, the CDR3 is TGTGCCAGCAGCCCGACTCGAAATCAGCCCCAGCATTTT. This sequence encodes CASSPTRNQPQHF.